The next 8 T cell receptor beta chains were all read from a single sample in a study of blood T cell repertoires in COVID-19. TCRdb's copy holds only in-frame clones and misses some; the assay was immunoSEQ multiplex PCR. The profile shows about 270,000 clones, 80% to 90% of them singletons. The sequenced sample was PBMCs or T cells enriched from blood (not recorded which). The receptors derive from a woman in her late teens or twenties who had recovered from COVID-19.

This chain links TRBV28 with TRBJ1-1, with a weak D call TRBD1 (5 bases). The CDR3 length is 15 residues. Germline-derived CDR1 and CDR2 are MDHEN and SYDVKM. Between the trimmed V and J ends, which lost 1 base and 1 base, there was a span of 10 bases. The CDR3 DNA follows: TGTGCCAGCAGTTTATTCCAGGGCGGGAACACTGAAGCTTTCTTT. Amino acid sequence: CASSLFQGGNTEAFF.

V and J are TRBV12-3 or TRBV12-4 and TRBJ1-2; a weak D match, TRBD1 (5 bases). Trimming removed 5 bases from V and 5 bases from J, with 12 bases in between. CDR3 size: 13 residues. The CDR3 sequence: CASSLGTGYGYTF. DNA of the CDR3: TGTGCCAGCAGTCTCGGAACAGGATATGGCTACACCTTC.

This clone was detected once. The V and J genes are TRBV28 and TRBJ2-7; possible D gene TRBD1, 6 bases. This CDR3 has 16 residues. The ends were cut back, 3 bases at V and 0 bases at J, with 15 bases in the middle. Germline V lookup: CDR1 MDHEN, CDR2 SYDVKM. CDR3 residues: CASSFVTGMSSYEQYF. In nucleotides, the CDR3 is TGTGCCAGCAGTTTCGTTACAGGGATGAGCTCCTACGAGCAGTACTTC.

The chain uses TRBV14 and TRBJ1-3; D is uncertain. V shed 5 bases and J shed 1 base, with 12 bases lying between them. The germline CDR1 and CDR2 sequences are SGHDN and FVKESK. The CDR3 loop spans 15 amino acids. CDR3 residues: CASSEGRGSGNTIYF. In DNA, the CDR3 is TGTGCCAGCAGCGAAGGGCGAGGATCTGGAAACACCATATATTTT.

The chain links TRBV7-2 to TRBJ1-5; TRBD1 aligns across 7 bases. The junction had 5 bases not matched to a gene; V was cut back by 6 bases and J by 6 bases. Germline V gene lookup returns CDR1 SGHTA and CDR2 FQGNSA. This CDR3 comprises 13 residues. Here the CDR3 reads CASRTGAGQPQHF. CDR3 sequence (DNA): TGTGCCAGCAGAACAGGGGCAGGTCAGCCCCAGCATTTT.

The chain uses TRBV9 and TRBJ1-1; D uncertain. Trimming stripped 1 base from V and 1 base from J, with 5 bases between. This CDR3 spans 13 amino acids. Germline-derived CDR1 and CDR2 are SGDLS and YYNGEE. Here the CDR3 DNA reads TGTGCCAGCAGCGTAAGAGAGAACACTGAAGCTTTCTTT. Its protein product is CASSVRENTEAFF. Full variable domain (rest looked up from reference TRBV9 and TRBJ1-1): DSGVTQTPKHLITATGQRVTLRCSPRSGDLSVYWYQQSLDQGLQFLIQYYNGEERAKGNILERFSAQQFPDLHSELNLSSLELGDSALYFCASSVRENTEAFFGQGTRLTVV.

This chain uses TRBV19 with TRBJ1-1, with a weak D call TRBD1 (5 bases). Germline CDR1 reads LNHDA; CDR2 reads SQIVND (reference sequence). V lost 2 bases and J 5 bases, leaving 9 bases between the germline ends. This CDR3 is built from 13 residues. Written as DNA, the CDR3 is TGTGCCAGTAGTATAAGAGCAGGGACTGAAGCTTTCTTT. This translates into CASSIRAGTEAFF. The full variable domain, completed using reference TRBV19 and TRBJ1-1, is DGGITQSPKYLFRKEGQNVTLSCEQNLNHDAMYWYRQDPGQGLRLIYYSQIVNDFQKGDIAEGYSVSREKKESFPLTVTSAQKNPTAFYLCASSIRAGTEAFFGQGTRLTVV.

In nucleotides, the CDR3 is TGTGCCAGCAGCCCAGAGGAGGGAAACACTGAAGCTTTCTTT. As protein: CASSPEEGNTEAFF. This chain uses TRBV7-9 with TRBJ1-1; D is undetermined. Germline V lookup: CDR1 SEHNR, CDR2 FQNEAQ (reference sequence). CDR3 length: 14 residues. The V gene lost 5 bases and the J gene lost 2 bases, with 12 bases spanning the gap.